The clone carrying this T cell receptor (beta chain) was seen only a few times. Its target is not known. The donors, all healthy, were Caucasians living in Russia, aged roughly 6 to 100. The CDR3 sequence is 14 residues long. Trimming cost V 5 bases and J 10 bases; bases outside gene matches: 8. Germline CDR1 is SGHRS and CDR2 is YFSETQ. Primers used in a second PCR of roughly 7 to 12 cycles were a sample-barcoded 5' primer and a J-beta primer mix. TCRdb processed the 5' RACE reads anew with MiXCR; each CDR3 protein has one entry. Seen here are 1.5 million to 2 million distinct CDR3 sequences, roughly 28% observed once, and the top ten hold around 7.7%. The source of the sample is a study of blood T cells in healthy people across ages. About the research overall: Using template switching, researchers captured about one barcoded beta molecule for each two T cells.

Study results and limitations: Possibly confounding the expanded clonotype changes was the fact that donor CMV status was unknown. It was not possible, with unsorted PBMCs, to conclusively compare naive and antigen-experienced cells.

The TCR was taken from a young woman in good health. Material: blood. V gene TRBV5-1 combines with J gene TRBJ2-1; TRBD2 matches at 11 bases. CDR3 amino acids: CASSRTSGLPEQFF. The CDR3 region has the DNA TGCGCCAGCAGTCGGACTAGCGGGCTCCCCGAGCAGTTCTTC.